The 27 T cell receptor beta chains given below trace back to one sample, sequenced in a study of control samples from healthy donors and cancer patients (TCRdb year 2020). Library construction relied on the immunoSEQ multiplex PCR assay. TCRdb limited this immuneACCESS table to in-frame rearrangements with V and J called. A share of clones is missing; checked studies link under half to unresolved V genes, and the rest is unexplained. The sample table shows 110,000 to 150,000 clones, and more than 80% are seen once. Clones ranked in the top ten supply over 6% of the sample. Sequencing used blood. These TCRs come from a man aged 18 to 30 in good health.

V gene TRBV6-6 combines with J gene TRBJ2-7, with 9 nucleotides matching TRBD1. CDR1 is MNHNY, CDR2 SVGAGI, per germline (reference sequence). The CDR3 spans 14 residues. Trimming at V came to 5 bases and at J to 4 bases, leaving 6 bases not matched to a gene. DNA for the CDR3: TGTGCCAGCAGTGGGGGACAGGGAAGGTACGAGCAGTACTTC. Amino acids: CASSGGQGRYEQYF.

This clone was recorded once. Within the sample, other DNA sequences also encode this same CDR3. The V and J genes are TRBV7-9 and TRBJ1-3, with D unclear. Per the germline V gene, CDR1 is SEHNR and CDR2 is FQNEAQ (reference sequence). V was shortened by 3 bases and J by 0 bases, with 6 bases between the two germline ends. This CDR3 has 14 amino acids. The CDR3 sequence is CASSFQSSGNTIYF. DNA for the CDR3: TGTGCCAGCAGCTTCCAGTCCTCTGGAAACACCATATATTTT.

The rearrangement uses TRBV19 and TRBJ1-5, with TRBD1 matching 8 bases. This CDR3 contains 14 residues. Germline CDR1 reads LNHDA; CDR2 reads SQIVND (reference sequence). V gave up 7 bases and J gave up 6 bases; unmatched junction bases: 8. The CDR3 spells CASNSQGAVQPQHF. The CDR3 nucleotides are TGTGCCAGTAATTCCCAGGGGGCCGTTCAGCCCCAGCATTTT.

The chain recombines TRBV29-1 with TRBJ2-4, with 7 nucleotides matching TRBD1. CDR3 length: 16 amino acids. Germline V gives CDR1 SQVTM, CDR2 ANQGSEA. V trimming: 1 base; J trimming: 0 bases; junction bases outside the gene matches: 6. CDR3 DNA sequence: TGCAGCGTTGAAGGGGGGACAGATTTAGCCAAAAACATTCAGTACTTC. Translation gives CSVEGGTDLAKNIQYF.

The chain joins TRBV7-2 to TRBJ2-5, with D perhaps matching TRBD1 (5 bases). This CDR3 has 15 residues. The V end was cut by 5 bases, the J end by 0 bases, with 13 bases between. Germline V gene data show CDR1 as SGHTA and CDR2 as FQGNSA. The CDR3 region has the DNA TGTGCCAGCAGCCCCAGGGTAGGGGACCAAGAGACCCAGTACTTC. Protein sequence: CASSPRVGDQETQYF.

The chain links TRBV3-1 (or the pseudogene TRBV3-2) to TRBJ1-4; 8 nucleotides agree with TRBD1. This CDR3 contains 18 residues. V lost 4 bases and J lost 0; bases outside the gene matches: 10. Germline V lookup: CDR1 LGHDT, CDR2 YNNKEL (reference sequence). The CDR3 here is CASSPRTGRPTTNEKLFF. The CDR3 region has the DNA TGTGCCAGCAGCCCCCGGACAGGGAGACCGACAACTAATGAAAAACTGTTTTTT.

The chain is built from TRBV30 and TRBJ2-3; 8 bases are shared with TRBD2. CDR1 GTSNPN and CDR2 SVGIG come from the germline V gene (reference sequence). The CDR3 runs to 12 residues. The ends lost 8 bases at V and 6 bases at J; junction bases unmatched: 7. The CDR3 here is CAGRGGPDTQYF. In nucleotides, the CDR3 is TGTGCCGGCCGGGGGGGGCCGGATACGCAGTATTTT.

V gene TRBV19 combines with J gene TRBJ2-3, with 9 bases aligning to TRBD1. Unmatched junction bases numbered 6, after V lost 1 base and J lost 4 bases. Germline V gives CDR1 LNHDA, CDR2 SQIVND (reference sequence). This CDR3 is 16 amino acids long. The CDR3 sequence: CASSIVGDRVADTQYF. DNA for the CDR3: TGTGCCAGTAGTATAGTTGGGGACAGGGTGGCAGATACGCAGTATTTT.

The chain uses TRBV9 and TRBJ2-4, with TRBD1 matching 7 bases. The CDR3 runs to 16 residues. The J segment lost 0 bases and the V segment lost 4 bases, leaving 7 bases of the junction unmatched. Germline assignment: CDR1 SGDLS and CDR2 YYNGEE. In nucleotides, the CDR3 is TGTGCCAGCAGCCCGGGACAGACACTAGCCAAAAACATTCAGTACTTC. As protein: CASSPGQTLAKNIQYF.

The CDR3 DNA reads TGTGCCAGCAGTTATAGTGCGGGGCCTCGAGAGCAGTACTTC. This gives the protein CASSYSAGPREQYF. The rearrangement links TRBV28 to TRBJ2-7; a possible D gene is TRBD2 (6 bases). CDR1 and CDR2 from the germline V gene are MDHEN and SYDVKM. Trimming took off 4 bases at V and 7 bases at J, with 17 bases between the two ends. The CDR3 has 14 amino acids. Together with reference TRBV28 and TRBJ2-7, the CDR3 gives the full variable domain: DVKVTQSSRYLVKRTGEKVFLECVQDMDHENMFWYRQDPGLGLRLIYFSYDVKMKEKGDIPEGYSVSREKKERFSLILESASTNQTSMYLCASSYSAGPREQYFGPGTRLTVT.

The gene calls are TRBV20-1 and TRBJ1-4, with D perhaps matching TRBD1 (6 bases). The CDR3 covers 11 residues. V gave up 7 bases and J gave up 4 bases, with 7 bases separating them. CDR1 is DFQATT and CDR2 is SNEGSKA in the germline V gene (reference sequence). DNA of the CDR3: TGCAGTGGAGGGGGTAATGAAAAACTGTTTTTT. Translation: CSGGGNEKLFF.

The rearrangement links TRBV5-4 to TRBJ2-3; D is undetermined. Deletions cut 3 bases from V and 0 bases from J, with 8 bases between. Germline assignment: CDR1 SGHNT and CDR2 YYREEE (reference sequence). The CDR3 runs to 14 residues. The CDR3 is CASSSISSTDTQYF. In DNA form, the CDR3 reads TGTGCCAGCAGCTCTATATCCAGCACAGATACGCAGTATTTT.

Only one count was recorded for this clone. The chain combines TRBV7-2 with TRBJ2-1, with a tentative D call TRBD2 (6 bases). The CDR3 length is 13 residues. V lost 5 bases, J lost 3 bases, and 8 bases lay in between. Germline V gene sequence: CDR1 SGHTA, CDR2 FQGNSA. CDR3 coding DNA: TGTGCCAGCAGCCCGGGGGTCTACAATGAGCAGTTCTTC. Protein product: CASSPGVYNEQFF.

The chain links TRBV7-2 to TRBJ1-4, with D hard to call. CDR3 size: 15 residues. Trimming removed 5 bases at V and 3 bases at J, with 13 bases between. Per germline, CDR1 SGHTA and CDR2 FQGNSA. DNA for the CDR3: TGTGCCAGCAGCCCCGTGGGAGTCTCTAATGAAAAACTGTTTTTT. This codes for CASSPVGVSNEKLFF.

The chain is built from TRBV2 and TRBJ1-3, with D hard to call. Trimming removed 2 bases at V and 5 bases at J, with 10 bases between. The CDR3 covers 14 residues. Germline V lookup: CDR1 SNHLY, CDR2 FYNNEI. DNA for the CDR3: TGTGCCAGCAGTGAATCGACAATCAGAAACACCATATATTTT. It specifies CASSESTIRNTIYF. Full variable domain (missing parts from reference TRBV2 and TRBJ1-3): EPEVTQTPSHQVTQMGQEVILRCVPISNHLYFYWYRQILGQKVEFLVSFYNNEISEKSEIFDDQFSVERPDGSNFTLKIRSTKLEDSAMYFCASSESTIRNTIYFGEGSWLTVV.

V and J are TRBV30 and TRBJ2-7; D not resolved. Looked up from germline, CDR1 is GTSNPN and CDR2 is SVGIG (reference sequence). The CDR3 is 11 residues long. The V end was cut by 1 base, the J end by 5 bases, with 6 bases between. In nucleotides, the CDR3 is TGTGCCTGGAGTGAAGGTAACGAGCAGTACTTC. It yields the protein CAWSEGNEQYF.

The chain joins TRBV24-1 to TRBJ2-1; 13 positions match TRBD2. The germline V gene has CDR1 KGHDR and CDR2 SFDVKD. The junction had 13 bases not matched to a gene; V was cut back by 9 bases and J by 6 bases. CDR3 length: 17 amino acids. CDR3 residues: CATHPQLTSGGGNEQFF. In DNA form, the CDR3 reads TGTGCCACCCACCCACAGCTTACTAGCGGGGGGGGCAATGAGCAGTTCTTC.

V and J are TRBV6-5 and TRBJ1-4, with D perhaps TRBD1 (5 bases). Germline V gene lookup returns CDR1 MNHEY and CDR2 SVGAGI. The CDR3 has 15 residues. V lost 6 bases to trimming and J lost 8 bases, with 19 bases between them. CDR3 amino acids: CASSLFRTGREKLFF. CDR3 nucleotides: TGTGCCAGCAGCCTCTTCAGGACGGGGCGGGAAAAACTGTTTTTT.

The chain is built from TRBV5-4 and TRBJ2-4, with 12 nucleotides matching TRBD2. This CDR3 is built from 18 residues. J was trimmed by 0 bases and V by 2 bases; bases with no gene match: 6. CDR1 SGHNT and CDR2 YYREEE come from the germline V gene (reference sequence). The CDR3 coding sequence is TGTGCCAGCAGCTTATTCGGACTAGCGGGATTAGCCAAAAACATTCAGTACTTC. Protein: CASSLFGLAGLAKNIQYF.

This rearrangement joins TRBV5-4 to TRBJ1-3, with D possibly matching TRBD1 (6 bases). Trimming left V 0 bases short and J 4 bases short, with 8 bases between. Germline assignment: CDR1 SGHNT and CDR2 YYREEE (reference sequence). This CDR3 has 14 residues. Written as DNA, the CDR3 is TGTGCCAGCAGCTTGGCAGGGGTCGGAAACACCATATATTTT. Translating gives CASSLAGVGNTIYF.

The sample holds a few counts of this clone. This chain uses TRBV7-9 with TRBJ1-6; a weak D match, TRBD1 (5 bases). The germline gives CDR1 SEHNR, CDR2 FQNEAQ (reference sequence). V lost 5 bases and J lost 10, with 18 bases in between. This CDR3 has 15 amino acids. CDR3 amino acids: CASSVGDPQGSPLHF. CDR3 sequence (DNA): TGTGCCAGCAGCGTCGGGGACCCCCAGGGCTCACCCCTCCACTTT.

The J gene is TRBJ1-6, the V gene TRBV3-1 (or the pseudogene TRBV3-2), with no clear D. Per germline, CDR1 LGHDT and CDR2 YNNKEL (reference sequence). The V end was cut by 0 bases, the J end by 10 bases, with 16 bases between. The length of the CDR3 is 16 residues. The CDR3 loop is CASSQEMAGGVSPLHF. CDR3 nucleotide sequence: TGTGCCAGCAGCCAAGAAATGGCGGGTGGGGTATCACCCCTCCACTTT.

This clone was recorded once. This chain links TRBV7-6 with TRBJ1-1; D possibly corresponds to TRBD1 (6 bases). Germline values: CDR1 SGHVS, CDR2 FNYEAQ. CDR3 length: 15 residues. The V end was cut by 1 base, the J end by 3 bases, with 12 bases between. This CDR3 is CASSLGGGRDTEAFF. The CDR3 bases are TGTGCCAGCAGCTTAGGAGGGGGGCGCGACACTGAAGCTTTCTTT. Variable domain in full (rest from reference TRBV7-6 and TRBJ1-1): GAGVSQSPRYKVTKRGQDVALRCDPISGHVSLYWYRQALGQGPEFLTYFNYEAQQDKSGLPNDRFSAERPEGSISTLTIQRTEQRDSAMYRCASSLGGGRDTEAFFGQGTRLTVV.

The chain has TRBV28 and TRBJ2-3; D might be TRBD2 (6 bases). Germline values: CDR1 MDHEN, CDR2 SYDVKM. This CDR3 region has 17 residues. V was trimmed by 2 bases and J by 2 bases, leaving 17 bases between them. The CDR3 DNA is TGTGCCAGCAGTTTAGATAGGCGGGGCAGAGACACAGATACGCAGTATTTT. Protein product: CASSLDRRGRDTDTQYF.

Here the CDR3 DNA reads TGTGCCAGCAGTCTAACCCGGGACAGGGGTTATGGCTACACCTTC. Protein product: CASSLTRDRGYGYTF. The V call is TRBV28, the J call TRBJ1-2; TRBD1 matches 10 bases. The germline gives CDR1 MDHEN, CDR2 SYDVKM. The V and J ends lost 5 bases and 5 bases, in that order; junction bases with no gene match: 8. The CDR3 sequence is 15 residues long.

The chain combines TRBV7-9 with TRBJ1-2, with 7 nucleotides matching TRBD1. Unmatched junction bases numbered 7, after V lost 5 bases and J lost 1 base. The CDR3 has 15 residues. Germline V gene sequence: CDR1 SEHNR, CDR2 FQNEAQ (reference sequence). The CDR3 reads CASSQGQEYNYGYTF. In nucleotides, the CDR3 is TGTGCCAGCAGCCAAGGACAGGAATATAACTATGGCTACACCTTC.

The chain is built from TRBV3-1 (or the pseudogene TRBV3-2) and TRBJ2-7; D uncertain. The CDR3 extends over 14 amino acids. Trimming left V 2 bases short and J 2 bases short, with 10 bases between. Germline V gene data show CDR1 as LGHDT and CDR2 as YNNKEL (reference sequence). The DNA of the CDR3 is TGTGCCAGCAGCCAAAGCTCAGGAGCCTACGAGCAGTACTTC. It encodes CASSQSSGAYEQYF.